The rows below give T cell receptor beta chains drawn from one sample of a study of T cell repertoires in cytomegalovirus infection. Each CDR3 protein is one row after TCRdb ran MiXCR on the reads. Of about 190,000 distinct CDR3 sequences listed, 8% to 10% are singletons. Sequencing was done on a sample of PBMCs. These receptors were taken from a human donor in good health (CMV status not recorded). Some clones in this sample may be carry-over from other donors' samples. CDR3s include the opening cysteine and the closing phenylalanine or tryptophan. The D gene is left open where the match is weak. The size field is filled for only some rows; it gives once, few, many or a size class.

clone_size: few
v_call: TRBV23-1
d_call: -
j_call: TRBJ2-5
cdr3_aa: CASSLPGPEETQYF
cdr3_nt: TGCGCCAGCAGTCTTCCGGGACCCGAAGAGACCCAGTACTTC

clone_size: medium-sized
v_call: TRBV7-2
d_call: -
j_call: TRBJ1-6
cdr3_aa: CASSYGSVGGALHF
cdr3_nt: TGTGCCAGCAGCTATGGGTCCGTAGGGGGAGCCCTCCACTTT

clone_size: many
v_call: TRBV7-2
d_call: TRBD1
j_call: TRBJ2-2
cdr3_aa: CASSLRQGKTGELFF
cdr3_nt: TGTGCCAGCAGCTTAAGACAGGGAAAGACCGGGGAGCTGTTTTTT

clone_size: -
v_call: TRBV28
d_call: -
j_call: TRBJ1-3
cdr3_aa: CASSLERWGNTIYF
cdr3_nt: TGTGCCAGCAGTTTAGAGAGGTGGGGAAACACCATATATTTT

clone_size: many
v_call: TRBV7-2
d_call: -
j_call: TRBJ1-5
cdr3_aa: CASSLGDYSNQPQHF
cdr3_nt: TGTGCCAGCAGCTTGGGGGACTATAGCAATCAGCCCCAGCATTTT

clone_size: -
v_call: TRBV14
d_call: TRBD1
j_call: TRBJ2-7
cdr3_aa: CASSPGQGWFYEQYF
cdr3_nt: TGTGCCAGCAGCCCGGGACAGGGGTGGTTCTACGAGCAGTACTTC

clone_size: few
v_call: TRBV2
d_call: TRBD2
j_call: TRBJ2-3
cdr3_aa: CASSDLRGGRDTQYF
cdr3_nt: TGTGCCAGCAGTGATCTGCGGGGGGGCCGAGATACGCAGTATTTT

clone_size: many
v_call: TRBV7-2
d_call: -
j_call: TRBJ2-1
cdr3_aa: CASRRPRGVNEQFF
cdr3_nt: TGTGCCAGCAGGAGACCCAGGGGAGTGAATGAGCAGTTCTTC

clone_size: many
v_call: TRBV20-1
d_call: -
j_call: TRBJ1-2
cdr3_aa: CSAGTLWGQGGYTF
cdr3_nt: TGCAGTGCTGGAACATTGTGGGGACAAGGTGGCTACACCTTC

clone_size: -
v_call: TRBV9
d_call: -
j_call: TRBJ2-3
cdr3_aa: CASSDWSDTQYF
cdr3_nt: TGTGCCAGCAGCGACTGGTCAGATACGCAGTATTTT

clone_size: many
v_call: TRBV7-2
d_call: -
j_call: TRBJ2-7
cdr3_aa: CASSLDLDQASWDYEQYF
cdr3_nt: TGTGCCAGCAGCTTAGATTTAGACCAAGCGAGCTGGGACTACGAGCAGTACTTC

clone_size: -
v_call: TRBV18
d_call: -
j_call: TRBJ2-7
cdr3_aa: CASSPSGSYEQYF
cdr3_nt: TGTGCCAGCTCACCTTCAGGCTCCTACGAGCAGTACTTC

clone_size: -
v_call: TRBV10-3
d_call: TRBD2
j_call: TRBJ2-3
cdr3_aa: CAISSYPREGRTDTQYF
cdr3_nt: TGTGCCATCAGTAGTTACCCGCGGGAGGGCCGGACAGATACGCAGTATTTT

clone_size: many
v_call: TRBV7-9
d_call: -
j_call: TRBJ1-1
cdr3_aa: CASSRGKGTEAFF
cdr3_nt: TGTGCCAGCAGCCGGGGGAAGGGCACTGAAGCTTTCTTT

clone_size: many
v_call: TRBV7-9
d_call: -
j_call: TRBJ2-7
cdr3_aa: CASSPQDISYEQYF
cdr3_nt: TGTGCCAGCAGCCCCCAGGACATTTCCTACGAGCAGTACTTC

clone_size: many
v_call: TRBV7-2
d_call: TRBD1
j_call: TRBJ2-2
cdr3_aa: CASSPARGSGTNTGELFF
cdr3_nt: TGTGCCAGCAGCCCTGCCAGGGGGTCCGGGACGAACACCGGGGAGCTGTTTTTT

clone_size: -
v_call: TRBV2
d_call: -
j_call: TRBJ1-1
cdr3_aa: CASSVRGKEAAFF
cdr3_nt: TGTGCCAGCAGTGTCCGAGGGAAGGAGGCAGCTTTCTTT

clone_size: many
v_call: TRBV12-3/TRBV12-4
d_call: -
j_call: TRBJ1-1
cdr3_aa: CASSLMSLTLGKGTEAFF
cdr3_nt: TGTGCCAGCAGTTTAATGTCCCTAACCCTAGGTAAGGGCACTGAAGCTTTCTTT

clone_size: many
v_call: TRBV6-1
d_call: -
j_call: TRBJ2-1
cdr3_aa: CATGPRLSSYNEQFF
cdr3_nt: TGTGCCACCGGCCCTAGATTAAGCTCCTACAATGAGCAGTTCTTC

clone_size: many
v_call: TRBV12-3/TRBV12-4
d_call: TRBD1
j_call: TRBJ2-6
cdr3_aa: CASSPGLGQVKSGANVLTF
cdr3_nt: TGTGCCAGCAGTCCGGGCTTGGGACAGGTTAAGTCTGGGGCCAACGTCCTGACTTTC

clone_size: many
v_call: TRBV7-2
d_call: TRBD1
j_call: TRBJ1-3
cdr3_aa: CASSIGQAASGNTIYF
cdr3_nt: TGTGCCAGCAGCATTGGACAGGCCGCCTCTGGAAACACCATATATTTT

clone_size: many
v_call: TRBV5-5
d_call: TRBD1
j_call: TRBJ2-3
cdr3_aa: CASSLTGQGADTQYF
cdr3_nt: TGTGCCAGCAGCTTGACGGGACAGGGGGCAGATACGCAGTATTTT

clone_size: -
v_call: TRBV7-9
d_call: -
j_call: TRBJ1-2
cdr3_aa: CASSPMGLASGGYTF
cdr3_nt: TGTGCCAGCAGCCCGATGGGCCTCGCGAGTGGTGGCTACACCTTC

clone_size: -
v_call: TRBV5-6
d_call: TRBD1
j_call: TRBJ2-5
cdr3_aa: CASSRPIRDRAQETQYF
cdr3_nt: TGTGCCAGCAGCCGTCCTATCCGGGACAGGGCTCAAGAGACCCAGTACTTC

clone_size: -
v_call: TRBV10-3
d_call: -
j_call: TRBJ2-2
cdr3_aa: CAISEQSGTGELFF
cdr3_nt: TGTGCCATCAGTGAGCAGTCAGGCACCGGGGAGCTGTTTTTT

clone_size: -
v_call: TRBV29-1
d_call: -
j_call: TRBJ2-6
cdr3_aa: CSVEVGANVLTF
cdr3_nt: TGCAGCGTTGAAGTTGGGGCCAACGTCCTGACTTTC

clone_size: -
v_call: TRBV7-6
d_call: TRBD2
j_call: TRBJ2-7
cdr3_aa: CAVTSGSYEQYF
cdr3_nt: TGTGCCGTTACTAGCGGTTCTTACGAGCAGTACTTC

clone_size: -
v_call: TRBV7-9
d_call: TRBD1
j_call: TRBJ2-5
cdr3_aa: CASSLETGGSWETQYF
cdr3_nt: TGTGCCAGCAGCTTAGAGACAGGGGGCTCTTGGGAGACCCAGTACTTC

clone_size: few
v_call: TRBV4-2
d_call: TRBD2
j_call: TRBJ2-7
cdr3_aa: CASSQETSGSYEQYF
cdr3_nt: TGTGCCAGCAGCCAAGAGACTAGCGGCTCCTACGAGCAGTACTTC

clone_size: many
v_call: TRBV7-2
d_call: TRBD2
j_call: TRBJ2-5
cdr3_aa: CASSPPGLGETQYF
cdr3_nt: TGTGCCAGCAGCCCGCCGGGACTAGGAGAGACCCAGTACTTC

clone_size: -
v_call: TRBV19
d_call: -
j_call: TRBJ1-1
cdr3_aa: CASSIGGTNTEAFF
cdr3_nt: TGTGCCAGTAGTATCGGGGGGACGAACACTGAAGCTTTCTTT

clone_size: few
v_call: TRBV29-1
d_call: -
j_call: TRBJ2-7
cdr3_aa: CSAWDGTYEQYF
cdr3_nt: TGCAGCGCATGGGACGGTACCTACGAGCAGTACTTC

clone_size: -
v_call: TRBV19
d_call: -
j_call: TRBJ1-4
cdr3_aa: CASSTGSSGEKLFF
cdr3_nt: TGTGCCAGTAGTACAGGCTCTAGCGGTGAAAAACTGTTTTTT

clone_size: many
v_call: TRBV11-2
d_call: TRBD2
j_call: TRBJ2-5
cdr3_aa: CASSFLAGGLETQYF
cdr3_nt: TGTGCCAGCAGCTTCCTAGCGGGAGGGCTGGAGACCCAGTACTTC

clone_size: few
v_call: TRBV29-1
d_call: -
j_call: TRBJ2-6
cdr3_aa: CSVERLKISGANVLTF
cdr3_nt: TGCAGCGTTGAGCGACTGAAAATCTCTGGGGCCAACGTCCTGACTTTC

clone_size: few
v_call: TRBV28
d_call: TRBD1
j_call: TRBJ1-3
cdr3_aa: CASSKLAGGSGNTIYF
cdr3_nt: TGTGCCAGCAGTAAACTCGCAGGGGGCTCTGGAAACACCATATATTTT

clone_size: -
v_call: TRBV2
d_call: TRBD1
j_call: TRBJ2-2
cdr3_aa: CASRGRDRDTGELFF
cdr3_nt: TGTGCCAGCAGAGGGAGGGACAGGGACACCGGGGAGCTGTTTTTT

clone_size: many
v_call: TRBV5-5
d_call: TRBD1
j_call: TRBJ1-1
cdr3_aa: CASSIPGQGIVGAFF
cdr3_nt: TGTGCCAGCAGTATACCGGGACAGGGAATCGTGGGCGCTTTCTTT

clone_size: few
v_call: TRBV15
d_call: TRBD1
j_call: TRBJ1-6
cdr3_aa: CATSSGTGESPLHF
cdr3_nt: TGTGCCACCAGCAGCGGGACAGGGGAATCACCCCTCCACTTT

clone_size: few
v_call: TRBV4-1
d_call: TRBD1
j_call: TRBJ2-2
cdr3_aa: CASSQDLLGTGAVTGELFF
cdr3_nt: TGCGCCAGCAGCCAAGATCTACTAGGGACAGGGGCGGTCACCGGGGAGCTGTTTTTT

clone_size: few
v_call: TRBV5-4
d_call: TRBD2
j_call: TRBJ2-1
cdr3_aa: CASSSRLRTSGANEQFF
cdr3_nt: TGTGCCAGCAGCTCCCGCCTGCGGACTAGCGGTGCCAATGAGCAGTTCTTC

clone_size: few
v_call: TRBV5-1
d_call: -
j_call: TRBJ1-1
cdr3_aa: CASSEGTSTEAFF
cdr3_nt: TGCGCCAGCAGCGAGGGGACGTCCACTGAAGCTTTCTTT

clone_size: many
v_call: TRBV7-2
d_call: -
j_call: TRBJ2-1
cdr3_aa: CASSLDGGYNEQFF
cdr3_nt: TGTGCCAGCAGCTTAGACGGGGGTTACAATGAGCAGTTCTTC

clone_size: many
v_call: TRBV12-3/TRBV12-4
d_call: -
j_call: TRBJ2-2
cdr3_aa: CASSLTGMNTGELFF
cdr3_nt: TGTGCCAGCAGTTTAACAGGGATGAACACCGGGGAGCTGTTTTTT

clone_size: many
v_call: TRBV27
d_call: TRBD2
j_call: TRBJ2-1
cdr3_aa: CASSLGNAGTSPYEQFF
cdr3_nt: TGTGCCAGCAGTCTCGGAAACGCCGGGACTAGCCCATATGAGCAGTTCTTC

clone_size: many
v_call: TRBV28
d_call: TRBD2
j_call: TRBJ2-1
cdr3_aa: CASSLPLSARQDLTWGLVGEQFF
cdr3_nt: TGTGCCAGCAGTTTACCCCTGTCCGCGAGGCAAGATCTGACCTGGGGACTAGTGGGGGAGCAGTTCTTC

clone_size: many
v_call: TRBV28
d_call: -
j_call: TRBJ2-3
cdr3_aa: CASNRRNPTDTQYF
cdr3_nt: TGTGCCAGCAACCGTAGAAACCCCACAGATACGCAGTATTTT

clone_size: -
v_call: TRBV20-1
d_call: -
j_call: TRBJ2-5
cdr3_aa: CSAGNLLQETQYF
cdr3_nt: TGCAGTGCTGGCAATCTACTACAAGAGACCCAGTACTTC

clone_size: many
v_call: TRBV20-1
d_call: -
j_call: TRBJ2-7
cdr3_aa: CSARALERVNTYEQYF
cdr3_nt: TGCAGTGCTCGCGCTCTGGAGCGGGTGAATACCTACGAGCAGTACTTC

clone_size: -
v_call: TRBV30
d_call: -
j_call: TRBJ1-1
cdr3_aa: CAWRTVNTEAFF
cdr3_nt: TGTGCCTGGAGGACGGTGAACACTGAAGCTTTCTTT

clone_size: few
v_call: TRBV19
d_call: -
j_call: TRBJ1-1
cdr3_aa: CASSIRQPGTEAFF
cdr3_nt: TGTGCCAGTAGTATAAGGCAGCCGGGCACTGAAGCTTTCTTT

clone_size: -
v_call: TRBV19
d_call: -
j_call: TRBJ2-7
cdr3_aa: CASSIGDSLRGRQYF
cdr3_nt: TGTGCCAGTAGTATAGGGGACTCTCTACGAGGCCGACAGTACTTC

clone_size: many
v_call: TRBV7-9
d_call: TRBD1
j_call: TRBJ1-2
cdr3_aa: CASSHGQGFMGANYGYTF
cdr3_nt: TGTGCCAGCAGCCATGGACAGGGTTTTATGGGAGCTAACTATGGCTACACCTTC

clone_size: -
v_call: TRBV19
d_call: TRBD2
j_call: TRBJ2-1
cdr3_aa: CASSISLAGAGEQFF
cdr3_nt: TGTGCCAGTAGTATCTCTCTAGCGGGAGCTGGTGAGCAGTTCTTC

clone_size: many
v_call: TRBV7-6
d_call: TRBD1
j_call: TRBJ1-1
cdr3_aa: CASSSKPGQGADTEAFF
cdr3_nt: TGTGCCAGCAGCTCGAAACCGGGACAGGGGGCGGACACTGAAGCTTTCTTT